The T cell receptor (beta chain) described here comes from a study of cytomegalovirus exposure and HLA in healthy donors. Study findings and constraints: Most of the TCR beta V segments (in an earlier analysis) were productive either about 87% or about 30% of the time. Later analysis placed DRB1 highest and HLA-C lowest in TCR association rates, which differed by HLA locus. The authors listed some 150 TCR beta chains as cytomegalovirus-associated.

Use of 60 Vbeta and 13 Jbeta primers characterized the PCR. Using immunoSEQ multiplex PCR, the repertoire was profiled, and TCRdb retains in-frame clones only, with some absent. This sample carries some 120,000 clones, 50% to 70% of them seen once, and the ten largest clones take roughly 10%. A note on this clone: Its target is unknown.

The sequenced sample was PBMCs. This TCR was recovered from a middle-aged woman in good health and CMV-seropositive.

CDR3 in amino acids: CASSPHSGTGRTGELFF. For the CDR3, the DNA is TGTGCCAGCAGCCCACACTCCGGGACAGGGAGGACCGGGGAGCTGTTTTTT. V usage is TRBV7-2 and J usage is TRBJ2-2, with 9 bases aligning to TRBD1. This CDR3 has 17 amino acids. Germline CDR1 is SGHTA and CDR2 is FQGNSA. The trim removed 5 bases at V and 5 bases at J, leaving 12 bases unmatched.